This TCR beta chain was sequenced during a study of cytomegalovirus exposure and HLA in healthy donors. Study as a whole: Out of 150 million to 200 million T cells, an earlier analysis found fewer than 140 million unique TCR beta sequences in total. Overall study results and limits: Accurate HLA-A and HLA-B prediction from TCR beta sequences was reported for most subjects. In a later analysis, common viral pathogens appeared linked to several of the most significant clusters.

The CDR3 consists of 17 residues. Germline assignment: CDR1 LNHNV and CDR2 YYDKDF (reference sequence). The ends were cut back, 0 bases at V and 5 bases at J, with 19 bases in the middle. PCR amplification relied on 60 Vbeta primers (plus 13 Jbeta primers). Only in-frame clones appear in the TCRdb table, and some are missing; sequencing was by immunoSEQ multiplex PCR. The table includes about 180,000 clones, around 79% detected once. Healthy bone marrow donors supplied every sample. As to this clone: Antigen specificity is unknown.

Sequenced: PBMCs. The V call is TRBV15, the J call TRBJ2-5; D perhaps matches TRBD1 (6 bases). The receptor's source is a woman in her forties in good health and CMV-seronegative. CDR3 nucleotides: TGTGCCACCAGCAGAGACGCCGGGACACCCGGTCGGGAGACCCAGTACTTC. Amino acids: CATSRDAGTPGRETQYF. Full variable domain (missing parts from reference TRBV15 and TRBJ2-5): DAMVIQNPRYQVTQFGKPVTLSCSQTLNHNVMYWYQQKSSQAPKLLFHYYDKDFNNEADTPDNFQSRRPNTSFCFLDIRSPGLGDTAMYLCATSRDAGTPGRETQYFGPGTRLLVL.